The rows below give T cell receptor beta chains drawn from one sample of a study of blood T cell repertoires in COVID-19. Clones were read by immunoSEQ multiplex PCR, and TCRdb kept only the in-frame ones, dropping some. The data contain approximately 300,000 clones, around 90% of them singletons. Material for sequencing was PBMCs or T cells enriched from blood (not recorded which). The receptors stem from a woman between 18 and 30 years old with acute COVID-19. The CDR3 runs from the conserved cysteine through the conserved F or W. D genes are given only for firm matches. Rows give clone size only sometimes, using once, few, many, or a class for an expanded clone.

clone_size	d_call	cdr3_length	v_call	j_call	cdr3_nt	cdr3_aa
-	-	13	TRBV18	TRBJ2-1	TGTGCCAGCTCACCCGACTCCCTTGATGAGCAGTTCTTC	CASSPDSLDEQFF
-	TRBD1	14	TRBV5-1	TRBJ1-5	TGCGCCAGCAGCCTACAGGGGGGTGGGCAGCCCCAGCATTTT	CASSLQGGGQPQHF
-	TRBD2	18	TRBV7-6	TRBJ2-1	TGTGCCAGCAGGAGACTAGCGGGAGTTGTTGCCTCCTACAATGAGCAGTTCTTC	CASRRLAGVVASYNEQFF
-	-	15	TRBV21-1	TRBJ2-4	TGTGCCAGCAGCAAAGTTTATATGGCCAAAAACATTCAGTACTTC	CASSKVYMAKNIQYF
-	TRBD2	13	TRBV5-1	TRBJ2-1	TGCGCCAGCAGCCCTATCCCGGACTGGGAGGGATTCTTC	CASSPIPDWEGFF
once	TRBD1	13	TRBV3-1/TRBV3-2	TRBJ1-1	TGTGCCAGCAGCCAGAACCGGGACAGGCGGGCTTTCTTT	CASSQNRDRRAFF
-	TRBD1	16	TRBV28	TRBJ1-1	TGTGCCAGCAGACGGACAGGGGCGAACTGGAACACTGAAGCTTTCTTT	CASRRTGANWNTEAFF
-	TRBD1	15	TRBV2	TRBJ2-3	TGTGCCAGCAGTGTAAGTCCGACAGGGCTGGATACGCAGTATTTT	CASSVSPTGLDTQYF
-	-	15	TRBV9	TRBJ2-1	TGTGCCAGCAGCCCGTCCGCGGGAACCTACAATGAGCAGTTCTTC	CASSPSAGTYNEQFF
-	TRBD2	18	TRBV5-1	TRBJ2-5	TGCGCCAGCAGCTCTTCCTCGGGACTAGCGGGAGTTTCAGAGACCCAGTACTTC	CASSSSSGLAGVSETQYF
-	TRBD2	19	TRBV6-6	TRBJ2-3	TGTGCCAGCGGTCTTAGCGGGAGGGCCAAATTATCTAGCACAGATACGCAGTATTTT	CASGLSGRAKLSSTDTQYF
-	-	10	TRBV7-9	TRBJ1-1	TGTGCCAGCAGCTTAAGCGAAGCTTTCTTT	CASSLSEAFF
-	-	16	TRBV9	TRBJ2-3	TGTGCCAGCAGCGTAGCTGGACAGCCGATCACAGATACGCAGTATTTT	CASSVAGQPITDTQYF
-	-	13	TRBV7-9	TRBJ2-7	TGTGCCAGCAGCTCCCGAAGCATCTACGAGCAGTACTTC	CASSSRSIYEQYF
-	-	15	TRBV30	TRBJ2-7	TGTGCCTGGAGTATTAGGGGCTTTCGTTTCTACGAGCAGTACTTC	CAWSIRGFRFYEQYF
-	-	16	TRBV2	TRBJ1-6	TGTGCCAGCAGTGTATCCACAGGCTCCTATAATTCACCCCTCCACTTT	CASSVSTGSYNSPLHF
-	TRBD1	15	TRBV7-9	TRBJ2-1	TGTGCCAGCAGCCCGACGACAGGGGCCGTCAATGAGCAGTTCTTC	CASSPTTGAVNEQFF
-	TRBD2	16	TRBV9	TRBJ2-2	TGTGCCAGCAGCGTTAATAGCGGGGCGAACACCGGGGAGCTGTTTTTT	CASSVNSGANTGELFF
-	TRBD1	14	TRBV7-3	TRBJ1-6	TGTGCCAGCAGCCCCGGGACAGATAATTCACCCCTCCACTTT	CASSPGTDNSPLHF
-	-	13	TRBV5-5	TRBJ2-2	TGTGCCAGCTCAACCCCGGGGACCGGGGAGCTGTTTTTT	CASSTPGTGELFF
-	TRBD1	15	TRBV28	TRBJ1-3	TGTGCCAGCAGTTCCGGGACAGGGGCTGGAAACACCATATATTTT	CASSSGTGAGNTIYF
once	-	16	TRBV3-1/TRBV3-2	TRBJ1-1	TGTGCCAGCAGCCAAGAATTCGCGGTAGGGGCTAGTGAAGCTTTCTTT	CASSQEFAVGASEAFF
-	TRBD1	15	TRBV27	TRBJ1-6	TGTGCCAGCAGTTCCCCGGACAGGTTAGTTTCACCCCTCCACTTT	CASSSPDRLVSPLHF
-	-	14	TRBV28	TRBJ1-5	TGTGCCAGCAGTTCCGGGGGTAGCAATCAGCCCCAGCATTTT	CASSSGGSNQPQHF
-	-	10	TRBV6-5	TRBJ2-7	TGTGCCAGCAGAGAGTACGAGCAGTACTTC	CASREYEQYF
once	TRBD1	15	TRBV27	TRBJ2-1	TGTGCCAGCAGTTTATCGGGGACAGGGTACAATGAGCAGTTCTTC	CASSLSGTGYNEQFF
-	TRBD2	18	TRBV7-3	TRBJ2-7	TGTGCCAGCAGCTTACAAGGACTAGCGGGATTAAGCTCCTACGAGCAGTACTTC	CASSLQGLAGLSSYEQYF
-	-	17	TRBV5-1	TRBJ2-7	TGCGCCAGCAGCCCCCACCCAATAGGAGATACATCCTACGAGCAGTACTTC	CASSPHPIGDTSYEQYF
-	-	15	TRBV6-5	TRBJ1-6	TGTGCCAGCAGTTACTCAAGGACAGTGAATTCACCCCTCCACTTT	CASSYSRTVNSPLHF
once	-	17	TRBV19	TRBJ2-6	TGTGCCAGTAGTATGGGCAGTCCACTCTCTGGGGCCAACGTCCTGACTTTC	CASSMGSPLSGANVLTF